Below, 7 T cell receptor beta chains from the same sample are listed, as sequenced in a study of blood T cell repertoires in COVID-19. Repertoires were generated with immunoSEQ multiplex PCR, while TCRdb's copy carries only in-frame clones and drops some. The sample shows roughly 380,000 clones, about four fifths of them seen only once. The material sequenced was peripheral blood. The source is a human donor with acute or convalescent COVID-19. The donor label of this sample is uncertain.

The CDR3 DNA reads as TGCGCCAGCAGCTTGGAAGGAAACAGCTATGGCTACACCTTC. Encoded protein: CASSLEGNSYGYTF. The chain uses TRBV5-1 and TRBJ1-2; D is ambiguous. V was trimmed by 0 bases and J by 4 bases, leaving 10 bases between them. CDR1 and CDR2 (germline): SGHRS, YFSETQ. The CDR3 is made up of 14 amino acids.

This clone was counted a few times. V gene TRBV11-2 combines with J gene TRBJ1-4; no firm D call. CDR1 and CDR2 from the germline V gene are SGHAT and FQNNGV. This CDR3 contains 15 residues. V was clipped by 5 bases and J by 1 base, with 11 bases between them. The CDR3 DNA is TGTGCCAGCAGCCGCCAGTCTCTAACTAATGAAAAACTGTTTTTT. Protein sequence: CASSRQSLTNEKLFF.

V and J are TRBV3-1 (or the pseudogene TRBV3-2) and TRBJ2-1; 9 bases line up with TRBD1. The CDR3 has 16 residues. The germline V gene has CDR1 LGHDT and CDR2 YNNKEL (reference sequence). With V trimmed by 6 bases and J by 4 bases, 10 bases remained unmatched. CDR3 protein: CASSPKTGTGYNEQFF. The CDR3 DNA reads TGTGCCAGCAGTCCTAAAACCGGGACAGGGTACAATGAGCAGTTCTTC.

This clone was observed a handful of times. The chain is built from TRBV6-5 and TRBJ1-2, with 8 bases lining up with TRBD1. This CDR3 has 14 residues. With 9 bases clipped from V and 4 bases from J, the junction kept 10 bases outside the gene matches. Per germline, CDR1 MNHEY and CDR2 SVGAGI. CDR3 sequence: CASSTDRGSYGYTF. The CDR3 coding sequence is TGTGCCAGTAGCACCGACAGGGGAAGCTATGGCTACACCTTC.

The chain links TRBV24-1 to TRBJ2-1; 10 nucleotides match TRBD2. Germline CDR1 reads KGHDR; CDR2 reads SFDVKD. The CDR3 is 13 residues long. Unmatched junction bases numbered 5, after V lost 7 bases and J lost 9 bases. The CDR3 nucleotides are TGTGCCACCAGACTAGCGGGGTCCCTTGAGCAGTTCTTC. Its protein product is CATRLAGSLEQFF.

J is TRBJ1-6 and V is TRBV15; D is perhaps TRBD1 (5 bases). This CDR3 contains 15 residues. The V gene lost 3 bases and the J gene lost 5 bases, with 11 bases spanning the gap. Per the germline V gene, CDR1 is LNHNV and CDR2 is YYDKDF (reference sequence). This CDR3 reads CATSRSRVDNSPLHF. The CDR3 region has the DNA TGTGCCACCAGCAGGTCCAGGGTTGATAATTCACCCCTCCACTTT.

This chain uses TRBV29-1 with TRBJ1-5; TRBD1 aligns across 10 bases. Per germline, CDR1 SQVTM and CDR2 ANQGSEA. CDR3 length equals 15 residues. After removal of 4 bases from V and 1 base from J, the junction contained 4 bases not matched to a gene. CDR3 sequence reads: CSVGPGQGSNQPQHF. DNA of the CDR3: TGCAGCGTTGGCCCGGGACAGGGGAGCAATCAGCCCCAGCATTTT. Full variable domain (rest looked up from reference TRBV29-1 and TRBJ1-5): SAVISQKPSRDICQRGTSLTIQCQVDSQVTMMFWYRQQPGQSLTLIATANQGSEATYESGFVIDKFPISRPNLTFSTLTVSNMSPEDSSIYLCSVGPGQGSNQPQHFGDGTRLSIL.